This TCR beta chain was documented in a study of blood T cells in healthy people across ages. The study, taken as a whole, reports: Aged donors had fewer naive CD4+ cells and lower diversity than long-lived donors.

Then a second PCR, running roughly 7 to 11 cycles, was carried out with a sample-barcoded 5' primer and a J-beta primer mix. Per-sample output comprised a minimum of 2.5 million paired-end reads containing CDR3. One entry per CDR3 protein, called by TCRdb with MiXCR from the 5' RACE reads. The sample holds 1.5 million to 2 million distinct CDR3 sequences, 49% seen once. There are 15 residues in the CDR3. Germline V CDR1 and CDR2: MDHEN, SYDVKM. Trimming took 3 bases from V and 3 from J, leaving 15 bases between them. Collection of roughly 9.8 milliliters of peripheral blood was performed for each donor. For this clonotype: Its antigen remains unidentified.

Sample: blood. The chain employs TRBV28 and TRBJ2-7; a possible D gene is TRBD1 (5 bases). The TCR sequence derives from a woman in her forties in good health. The CDR3 is CASSLQQGPVYEQYF. DNA for the CDR3: TGTGCCAGCAGTTTGCAGCAGGGTCCAGTCTACGAGCAGTACTTC.